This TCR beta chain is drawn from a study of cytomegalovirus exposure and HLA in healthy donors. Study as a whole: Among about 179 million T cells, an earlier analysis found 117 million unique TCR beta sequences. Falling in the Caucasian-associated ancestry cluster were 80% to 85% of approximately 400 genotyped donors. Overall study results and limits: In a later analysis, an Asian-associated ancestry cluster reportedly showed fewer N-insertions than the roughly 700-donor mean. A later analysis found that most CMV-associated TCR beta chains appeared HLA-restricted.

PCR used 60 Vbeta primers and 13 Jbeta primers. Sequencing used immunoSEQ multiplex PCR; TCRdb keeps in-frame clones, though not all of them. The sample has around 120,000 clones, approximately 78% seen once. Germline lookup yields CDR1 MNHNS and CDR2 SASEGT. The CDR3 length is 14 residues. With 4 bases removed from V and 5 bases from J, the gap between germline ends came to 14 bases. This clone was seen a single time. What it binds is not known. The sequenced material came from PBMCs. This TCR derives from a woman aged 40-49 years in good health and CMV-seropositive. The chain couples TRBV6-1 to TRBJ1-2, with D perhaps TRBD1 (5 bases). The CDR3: CASSGPAGRYGYTF. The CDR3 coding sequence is TGTGCCAGCAGTGGACCAGCAGGGAGGTATGGCTACACCTTC.